The clone carrying this T cell receptor (beta chain) was found once. The data belong to a study of shared clonotypes between healthy human individuals. This table comes from immunoSEQ multiplex PCR, and its TCRdb copy is limited to in-frame clones, with some not included. Of 1,100,000 or so clones listed, more than 75% are singletons. Trimming cost V 1 base and J 2 bases, with 8 bases left between them. From germline, CDR1 is SGHDT and CDR2 YYEEEE. The CDR3 runs 14 residues. The sequenced sample consisted of memory CD4+ T cells from PBMCs. Indicated subset: CD45RA-negative fraction. This TCR came from a man between 18 and 29 years old in good health. Some clones in this sample may be carry-over from other donors' samples. The chain recombines TRBV5-6 with TRBJ2-3; no clear D gene. CDR3 protein: CASSLLSSTDTQYF. The CDR3 DNA is TGTGCCAGCAGCTTGCTCAGTTCCACAGATACGCAGTATTTT.